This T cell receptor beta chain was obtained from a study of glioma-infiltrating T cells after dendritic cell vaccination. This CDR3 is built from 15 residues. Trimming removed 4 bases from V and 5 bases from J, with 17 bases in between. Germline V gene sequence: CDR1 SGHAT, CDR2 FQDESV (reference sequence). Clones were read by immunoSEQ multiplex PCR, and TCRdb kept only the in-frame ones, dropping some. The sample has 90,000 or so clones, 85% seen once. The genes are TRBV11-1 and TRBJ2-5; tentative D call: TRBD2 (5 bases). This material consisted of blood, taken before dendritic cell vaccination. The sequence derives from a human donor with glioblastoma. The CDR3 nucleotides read TGTGCCAGCAGCTCATCGGTAGGAGGAAGGGAGACCCAGTACTTC. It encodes CASSSSVGGRETQYF.